The rows below give T cell receptor beta chains drawn from one sample of a study of cytomegalovirus exposure and HLA in healthy donors. Sequenced by immunoSEQ multiplex PCR; TCRdb stores in-frame clones only, minus some. Found here are about 110,000 clones, about two thirds of them singletons; the top ten hold approximately 8.2%. The specimen was PBMCs. The receptors stem from a woman aged 40 to 49 in good health and CMV-seropositive. Each CDR3 is given with its conserved first and last residue. D genes are given only for firm matches. A row's size may be missing; if present it is once, few, many or a size class.

CDR3 length | J gene | D gene | clone size | V gene | CDR3 DNA | CDR3 protein
11 | TRBJ1-2 | . | . | TRBV5-6 | TGTGCCAGCAGACTGAAGTGGGGCTACACCTTC | CASRLKWGYTF
14 | TRBJ2-1 | . | . | TRBV10-3 | TGTGCCATCAGTGAGCAGGGAAACTACAATGAGCAGTTCTTC | CAISEQGNYNEQFF
16 | TRBJ2-7 | TRBD1 | . | TRBV11-2 | TGTGCCAGCAGTCCCGCTCAATATACAGGGGTCCACGAGCAGTACTTC | CASSPAQYTGVHEQYF
16 | TRBJ2-3 | TRBD2 | . | TRBV29-1 | TGCAGCGTTGAAGATCCCGCTAGCGGAGGCACAGATACGCAGTATTTT | CSVEDPASGGTDTQYF
14 | TRBJ2-3 | . | . | TRBV7-9 | TGTGCCAGCAGAGAAGGGACAAACACAGATACGCAGTATTTT | CASREGTNTDTQYF
13 | TRBJ1-3 | . | . | TRBV7-9 | TGTGCCAGCAGCTTAGGTCTTGGAAACACCATATATTTT | CASSLGLGNTIYF
13 | TRBJ1-6 | . | . | TRBV7-2 | TGTGCCAGCAGTAACAGGGATAGGGGGACCCTCCACTTT | CASSNRDRGTLHF
15 | TRBJ2-1 | . | . | TRBV7-2 | TGTGCCAGCAGCTTCGGGACACCTCAGATCAATGAGCAGTTCTTC | CASSFGTPQINEQFF
14 | TRBJ2-7 | TRBD1 | few | TRBV9 | TGTGCCAGCAGCCCCCGACAGGGTATCTACGAGCAGTACTTC | CASSPRQGIYEQYF
15 | TRBJ2-7 | TRBD1 | few | TRBV11-1 | TGTGCCAGCAGCTTAGTGGCAGGGGGCGAGGACGAGCAGTACTTC | CASSLVAGGEDEQYF
14 | TRBJ1-5 | . | . | TRBV10-3 | TGTGCCATCAGTGCCGGGGGTGGCAATCAGCCCCAGCATTTT | CAISAGGGNQPQHF
15 | TRBJ1-6 | . | once | TRBV19 | TGTGCCAGTAGTATAAGATCAGGGCGTCGAATGGCCCTCCACTTT | CASSIRSGRRMALHF
14 | TRBJ2-5 | . | . | TRBV19 | TGTGCCAGTAGTTCTCGGGACAACCAAGAGACCCAGTACTTC | CASSSRDNQETQYF
15 | TRBJ1-2 | TRBD1 | few | TRBV19 | TGTGCCAGTAGCCCGGCGACAGGGGTTTTCTATGGCTACACCTTC | CASSPATGVFYGYTF
16 | TRBJ2-7 | . | . | TRBV7-4 | TGTGCCAGCAGCTTAGTTGAGTACGTTTGCTCCTACGAGCAGTACTTC | CASSLVEYVCSYEQYF
14 | TRBJ2-5 | . | . | TRBV5-1 | TGCGCCAGCAGCATGCCCTCACTTCAAGAGACCCAGTACTTC | CASSMPSLQETQYF
13 | TRBJ2-5 | TRBD1 | . | TRBV2 | TGTGCCATATCCGGGACAGGACAAGAGACCCAGTACTTC | CAISGTGQETQYF
14 | TRBJ1-1 | TRBD1 | . | TRBV5-1 | TGCGCCAGCAGCCTGGGACAGGGGTTTACTGAAGCTTTCTTT | CASSLGQGFTEAFF
12 | TRBJ2-7 | . | . | TRBV25-1 | TGTGCCAGCAGTGAATACGTTCCCGAGCAGTACTTC | CASSEYVPEQYF
14 | TRBJ1-2 | . | . | TRBV7-2 | TGTGCCAGCAGCTATTACAGGGAGTATAGGGGCTACACCTTC | CASSYYREYRGYTF
13 | TRBJ2-5 | . | . | TRBV5-1 | TGCGCCAGCAGCTTAGACAGATCAGAGACCCAGTACTTC | CASSLDRSETQYF
13 | TRBJ1-2 | TRBD1 | . | TRBV27 | TGTGCCAGCAGAGCGACAGGGCGGCATGGCTACACCTTC | CASRATGRHGYTF
15 | TRBJ2-5 | . | once | TRBV4-3 | TGCGCCAGCAGCCAAGGCTTATCGGGGAGCGAGACCCAGTACTTC | CASSQGLSGSETQYF
12 | TRBJ2-7 | . | . | TRBV5-1 | TGCGCCAGCAGCTGGGACACCTACGAGCAGTACTTC | CASSWDTYEQYF
17 | TRBJ2-5 | TRBD2 | . | TRBV7-9 | TGTGCCAGCAGCTCGGGGGCGAGCGGGGGCCCTCAAGAGACCCAGTACTTC | CASSSGASGGPQETQYF
13 | TRBJ2-7 | . | . | TRBV18 | TGTGCCAGCTCACCACGGGACACGTACGAGCAGTACTTC | CASSPRDTYEQYF
13 | TRBJ1-1 | TRBD1 | . | TRBV29-1 | TGCAGCGTTGGGGGCGTCTGGGACAGTGAAGCTTTCTTT | CSVGGVWDSEAFF
13 | TRBJ1-1 | . | . | TRBV14 | TGTGCCAGCAGCCGAGCCCGGGGGTCTGAAGCTTTCTTT | CASSRARGSEAFF
14 | TRBJ1-6 | TRBD1 | few | TRBV11-2 | TGTGCCAGCAGCCCAGGGACAGTGAATTCACCCCTCCACTTT | CASSPGTVNSPLHF
14 | TRBJ2-6 | . | . | TRBV19 | TGTGCCGGGAGCACAGGGACCGGGGCCAACGTCCTGACTTTC | CAGSTGTGANVLTF
13 | TRBJ1-1 | . | . | TRBV7-2 | TGTGCCAGCAGCTTAGGCCCGGGTGCGGAAGCTTTCTTT | CASSLGPGAEAFF
15 | TRBJ1-2 | TRBD1 | . | TRBV5-4 | TGTGCCAGCAGCCCCGCGACAGGGGCCAGCTATGGCTACACCTTC | CASSPATGASYGYTF
15 | TRBJ2-7 | TRBD1 | . | TRBV6-6 | TGTGCCAGCAGCAAACAGGGGGACGGACCCTACGAGCAGTACTTC | CASSKQGDGPYEQYF
16 | TRBJ1-1 | . | . | TRBV14 | TGTGCCAGCAGCCAATCGTCCGAGGCGGGCTCATTGAGGGCTTTCTTT | CASSQSSEAGSLRAFF
13 | TRBJ1-4 | . | . | TRBV18 | TGTGCCAGCTCAGAAGGAGTAGCTGAAAAACTGTTTTTT | CASSEGVAEKLFF
14 | TRBJ1-1 | . | few | TRBV6-1 | TGTGCCAGCAGTGAATCCGGACAGAACACTGAAGCTTTCTTT | CASSESGQNTEAFF
14 | TRBJ1-5 | . | . | TRBV2 | TGTGCCAGCAGTGAAGGGCAGGGTTTTCAGCCCCAGCATTTT | CASSEGQGFQPQHF
16 | TRBJ2-1 | TRBD2 | . | TRBV7-8 | TGTGCCAGCAGCTTAAGTCCGGGAGCGGGGATAGATGAGCAGTTCTTC | CASSLSPGAGIDEQFF
14 | TRBJ2-5 | TRBD1 | . | TRBV6-6 | TGTGCCAGCCGCCGAACTACAGGGGACGAGACCCAGTACTTC | CASRRTTGDETQYF
15 | TRBJ1-5 | TRBD1 | . | TRBV7-2 | TGTGCCAGCAGCTCGGCCGGGACAGGGTACCAGCCCCAGCATTTT | CASSSAGTGYQPQHF